The clone carrying this T cell receptor (beta chain) has ten or more counts. The data stem from a study of tumor and adjacent non-tumor tissue in lung cancer. The library came from three nested PCR rounds adapted from ARM-PCR protocols. TCRdb redid the calling of the multiplex PCR reads with MiXCR, one entry per CDR3 protein. The table shows about 50,000 distinct CDR3 sequences, with 74% occurring only once. The template was RNA from unsorted bulk tissue. More than 3 cm separated this lung sample from the edge of the tumor. The CDR3 is 16 amino acids. V was cut by 5 bases and J by 4 bases, with 15 bases left in between. The germline V gene has CDR1 MNHEY and CDR2 SVGAGI.

The receptor was derived from a woman aged 60-75 years with non-small cell lung cancer. The sample comprised distant non-tumor lung tissue. This rearrangement joins TRBV6-5 to TRBJ2-6, with D possibly being TRBD1 (6 bases). The CDR3 region is CASSPTDRSGANVLTF. The CDR3 DNA reads as TGTGCCAGCAGTCCAACGGACAGATCGGGGGCCAACGTCCTGACTTTC.